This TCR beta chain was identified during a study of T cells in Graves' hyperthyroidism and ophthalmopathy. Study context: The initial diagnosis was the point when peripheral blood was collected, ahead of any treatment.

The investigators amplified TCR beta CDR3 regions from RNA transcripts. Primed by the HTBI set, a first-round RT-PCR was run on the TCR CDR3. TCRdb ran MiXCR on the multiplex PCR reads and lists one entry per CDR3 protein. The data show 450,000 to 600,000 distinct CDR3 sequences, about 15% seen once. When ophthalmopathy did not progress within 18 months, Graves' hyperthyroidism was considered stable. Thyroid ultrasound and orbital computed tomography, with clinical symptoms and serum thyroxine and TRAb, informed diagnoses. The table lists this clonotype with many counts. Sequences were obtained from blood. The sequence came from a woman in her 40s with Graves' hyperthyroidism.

The CDR3 DNA sequence: TGTGCCAGCAGCTTAGCCCCTAGCGGGAGAGTTGGGGGAGATACGCAGTATTTT. This encodes CASSLAPSGRVGGDTQYF. V and J are TRBV7-8 and TRBJ2-3, with 10 bases aligning to TRBD2. CDR3 length: 18 amino acids. From germline, CDR1 is SGHVS and CDR2 FQNEAQ. Trimming removed 0 bases from V and 5 bases from J; junction bases left unmatched: 11.